The next 26 T cell receptor beta chains were all read from a single sample in a study of tumor-infiltrating lymphocytes in primary liver carcinoma. Germline DNA was also extracted, and blood RNA was taken from unsorted whole blood. A constant-region primer primed TCR beta cDNA synthesis from 400 to 550 ng of total RNA. ARM-PCR, slightly modified, supplied the TCR beta libraries through three nested multiplex PCR rounds. Primers for the first two PCR rounds were TRBV1-TRBV30 forward primers and a C-beta reverse primer (approximately 10 cycles per round). One entry per CDR3 protein, called by TCRdb with MiXCR from the multiplex PCR reads. The sample lists 250,000 to 350,000 distinct CDR3 sequences; approximately 54% were seen once. Sequences were obtained from peripheral blood. All receptors derive from a woman younger than 45 with primary liver carcinoma and hepatitis B virus infection.

Concerning this clonotype: The junction differs from germline at one of its ends, possibly a read error. The gene calls are TRBV11-2 and TRBJ2-6, with D possibly being TRBD1 (5 bases). The CDR3 runs to 18 residues. Germline-derived CDR1 and CDR2 are SGHAT and FQNNGV. The CDR3 coding sequence is TGTGCCAGCAGCTTAGGGGGCGCAGTCTCCTCTGGGGCCAACGTCCTAACTTTC. Translating gives CASSLGGAVSSGANVLTF.

A remark on this clonotype: At one end the junction does not follow the germline gene, possibly because of a read error. The V and J genes are TRBV6-7 and TRBJ1-5, with TRBD1 matching over 9 bases. TRBV6-7 carries the ORF label, with uncertain function. The CDR3 contains 16 residues. The CDR3 DNA reads TGTGCCAGCAGTTATAAGGACAGGGGATTTTATCAGTCCCAGCATTTT. It yields the protein CASSYKDRGFYQSQHF.

In regard to this clonotype: A read error may be the cause here, since a much bigger clone is one base away. The chain combines TRBV6-6 with TRBJ2-4; 16 nucleotides align to TRBD2. Per germline, CDR1 MNHNY and CDR2 SVGAGI (reference sequence). The CDR3 contains 18 residues. The chain's CDR3 is CSSDNPGLAGGGKNIQYF. CDR3 bases: TGTTCCAGTGATAACCCGGGACTAGCGGGAGGGGGCAAAAACATTCAGTACTTC.

Details on this clonotype: Its ends do not fully match the called genes, so a read error is possible. The chain joins TRBV11-1 to TRBJ2-5, with D perhaps being TRBD1 or TRBD2 (7 bases each). The CDR3 has 17 amino acids. Germline CDR1 reads SGHAT; CDR2 reads FQDESV (reference sequence). CDR3 protein: CASSLIPGGAHQGTQHF. The CDR3, as DNA: TGTGCCAGCAGCTTAATTCCAGGGGGGGCTCACCAAGGGACCCAGCACTTC. Together with reference TRBV11-1 and TRBJ2-5, the CDR3 gives the full variable domain: EAEVAQSPRYKITEKSQAVAFWCDPISGHATLYWYRQILGQGPELLVQFQDESVVDDSQLPKDRFSAERLKGVDSTLKIQPAELGDSAMYLCASSLIPGGAHQGTQHFGPGTRLLVL.

This clonotype was seen repeatedly, ten times or more. The chain links TRBV4-3 to TRBJ1-2, with D possibly being TRBD1 (6 bases). CDR3 length equals 14 residues. The V end lost 0 bases, the J end lost 5 bases, and 10 bases lay between the germline ends. The germline CDR1 and CDR2 sequences are LGHNA and YSLEER. The CDR3 DNA sequence: TGCGCCAGCAGCCAAGACAGGGGTCCATATGGCTACACCTTC. This gives the protein CASSQDRGPYGYTF.

This clonotype appeared a few times. This chain joins TRBV29-1 and TRBJ2-7; no reliable D call. Germline V gene sequence: CDR1 SQVTM, CDR2 ANQGSEA. V lost 7 bases, J lost 0 bases, and 10 bases lay in between. This CDR3 spans 12 amino acids. The CDR3 DNA sequence: TGCAGCGCCTCGGGTAGCTCCTACGAGCAGTACTTC. This translates into CSASGSSYEQYF.

A remark on this clonotype: A much larger clone differs by one base, so this may be a read error. The chain carries TRBV12-3 or TRBV12-4 and TRBJ1-1; D possibly corresponds to TRBD1 (6 bases). The CDR3 contains 17 residues. In DNA form, the CDR3 reads TGTGCCAGCAGCGAACGTCAGGGGAGTAGGGAGAACACTGAAGTTTTCTTT. It translates to CASSERQGSRENTEVFF.

This clonotype has just a few counts. V gene TRBV4-1 combines with J gene TRBJ1-5; tentative D call: TRBD1 (6 bases). Germline CDR1 is MGHRA and CDR2 is YSYEKL. The CDR3 loop spans 15 amino acids. V dropped 5 bases and J dropped 3 bases, with 14 bases sitting between them. The CDR3 spells CASSSLAGDNQPQHF. CDR3 DNA: TGCGCCAGCAGCTCCCTCGCAGGGGACAATCAGCCCCAGCATTTT.

Remarks on this clonotype: A much bigger clone sits one base away, suggesting this may be a read error. V gene TRBV11-1 combines with J gene TRBJ2-6; 7 positions match TRBD2. The ends lost 5 bases at V and 2 bases at J; junction bases unmatched: 9. Looked up from germline, CDR1 is SGHAT and CDR2 is FQDESV (reference sequence). This CDR3 is built from 17 residues. CDR3 DNA: TGTGCCAGCAGCCCTAGCGGCTCGGCCACTGGGGCCAACGTCCTGACTTTC. Amino acid sequence: CASSPSGSATGANVLTF.

Remarks on this clonotype: At one of its ends the junction is not consistent with the germline gene, which may arise from a read error. The genes are TRBV11-2 and TRBJ2-4; 7 nucleotides agree with TRBD1. The CDR3 is 15 residues long. Looked up from germline, CDR1 is SGHAT and CDR2 is FQNNGV. The CDR3 sequence is CASSIYGTDKDIQYF. The CDR3 region has the DNA TGCGCCAGCAGCATCTACGGGACAGACAAAGACATTCAGTACTTC.

The chain uses TRBV6-2 or TRBV6-3 and TRBJ1-2; D is ambiguous. V was clipped by 5 bases and J by 3 bases, with 16 bases between them. The CDR3 runs 15 residues. The germline gives CDR1 MNHEY, CDR2 SVGEGT. The CDR3 here is CASSPDGLRDYGYTF. The CDR3 region has the DNA TGTGCCAGCAGTCCTGACGGACTCCGGGACTATGGCTACACCTTC.

This clonotype was found many times. The rearrangement joins TRBV11-2 to TRBJ2-7; TRBD2 aligns across 11 bases. The CDR3 is 16 residues long. CDR1 is SGHAT and CDR2 is FQNNGV in the germline V gene. V trimming: 6 bases; J trimming: 7 bases; junction bases outside the gene matches: 14. The CDR3 DNA reads TGTGCCAGCAGGTCCCTTAGCGGGAGGGGGTATGCAGAGCAGTACTTC. Amino acid sequence: CASRSLSGRGYAEQYF.

Remarks on this clonotype: Because it lacks the conserved phenylalanine or tryptophan at the end, this CDR3 is likely a read error. The chain couples TRBV4-3 to TRBJ1-2; TRBD1 aligns across 8 bases. The CDR3 sequence is 13 residues long. V gave up 4 bases and J gave up 6 bases; unmatched junction bases: 4. In germline, CDR1 is LGHNA, CDR2 YSLEER. CDR3 bases: TGCGCCAGCAGCCCGACAGGGGTGGATGGCTACACCCCC. Translation: CASSPTGVDGYTP.

In its sample, this clonotype was seen a few times. This rearrangement joins TRBV29-1 to TRBJ1-4, with D possibly TRBD1 on 6 matching bases. Trimming cost V 6 bases and J 5 bases, with 25 bases left between them. The CDR3 sequence is 17 residues long. Germline V gives CDR1 SQVTM, CDR2 ANQGSEA. CDR3 sequence reads: CSVKSYKAGEGNEKLFF. The CDR3 bases are TGCAGCGTAAAATCCTACAAGGCAGGGGAGGGGAATGAAAAACTGTTTTTT.

This clonotype was found a few times. The CDR3 is CASSGDESNQPQHF. For the CDR3, the DNA is TGTGCCAGCAGCGGAGATGAATCCAATCAGCCCCAGCATTTT. V gene TRBV7-8 combines with J gene TRBJ1-5; D is ambiguous. The V gene lost 5 bases and the J gene lost 3 bases, with 11 bases spanning the gap. Germline V gene lookup returns CDR1 SGHVS and CDR2 FQNEAQ. CDR3 size: 14 residues.

For this clonotype: This may be a read error: a much more frequent sequence differs by one nucleotide. The rearrangement links TRBV10-1 to TRBJ2-2; D remains ambiguous. Trimming pared 2 bases from V and 2 bases from J, leaving 12 bases between. This CDR3 has 16 residues. CDR1 WNHNN and CDR2 SYGVQD come from the germline V gene (reference sequence). CDR3 nucleotides: TGCGCCAGCAGTGAGGCTAGTACCCTTAACACCGGGGAGCTGTTTTTT. Encoded protein: CASSEASTLNTGELFF.

There are many counts of this clonotype. The J gene is TRBJ2-2, the V gene TRBV29-1, with 12 positions matching TRBD2. Germline CDR1 is SQVTM and CDR2 is ANQGSEA. The CDR3 runs to 15 residues. The V and J ends lost 1 base and 5 bases, in that order; junction bases with no gene match: 2. The chain's CDR3 is CSVEGGLAGTGELFF. As DNA, the CDR3 is TGCAGCGTTGAAGGAGGACTAGCGGGGACCGGGGAGCTGTTTTTT.

Details on this clonotype: A read error may account for a junction end that differs from germline. The rearrangement links TRBV6-2 or TRBV6-3 to TRBJ2-2, with 10 bases fitting TRBD2. CDR3 size: 17 residues. Looked up from germline, CDR1 is MNHEY and CDR2 is SVGEGT. CDR3 sequence: CTSSYSPSGSVSRELFF. CDR3 bases: TGTACCAGCAGTTACTCCCCTAGCGGGAGTGTCTCCAGGGAGCTGTTTTTT.

Concerning this clonotype itself: The missing conserved phenylalanine or tryptophan at the end of this CDR3 makes a read error likely. The V call is TRBV12-3 or TRBV12-4, the J call TRBJ1-5, with D possibly being TRBD1 (6 bases). The CDR3 has 15 residues. V lost 3 bases, J lost 2 bases, and 11 bases lay in between. Here the CDR3 DNA reads TGTGCCAGCAGTTTGACAGGTATCGGCAATCAGCCCCAGCATTCT. Translating it yields CASSLTGIGNQPQHS.

The chain carries TRBV5-4 and TRBJ2-3, with D perhaps matching TRBD2 (5 bases). Trimming stripped 4 bases from V and 3 bases from J, with 12 bases between. This CDR3 is 14 amino acids long. Germline-derived CDR1 and CDR2 are SGHNT and YYREEE (reference sequence). Here the CDR3 reads CASSPGLATDTQYF. DNA for the CDR3: TGTGCCAGCAGCCCCGGGTTAGCGACAGATACGCAGTATTTT.

Details on this clonotype: Since a much larger clone is just one base distant, this may be a read error. The conserved phenylalanine or tryptophan is not found at the CDR3 terminus, so this likely reflects a read error. V is TRBV14 and J is TRBJ1-2; no definite D call. Germline-derived CDR1 and CDR2 are SGHDN and FVKESK. This CDR3 is 15 amino acids long. Deletions cut 3 bases from V and 3 bases from J, with 14 bases between. The CDR3 DNA is TGTGCCAGCAGCCACGGTTTTGGGCCGTACTATGGCTACACCTCC. It is translated as CASSHGFGPYYGYTS.

This clonotype was observed a few times. This sequence may be a read error, since a much larger clone differs from it by one base. Likely a read error: the CDR3 ends without its conserved phenylalanine or tryptophan. V gene TRBV29-1 combines with J gene TRBJ2-7; D is unclear. The germline gives CDR1 SQVTM, CDR2 ANQGSEA. This CDR3 is 12 amino acids long. Deletions cut 3 bases from V and 3 bases from J, with 9 bases between. The CDR3 here is CSVDGLDYEQYL. In nucleotides, the CDR3 is TGCAGCGTTGATGGGCTAGACTACGAGCAGTACCTC.

This sequence joins TRBV4-2 and TRBJ1-3, with 9 bases aligning to TRBD1. J lost 2 bases, V lost 3 bases, and 5 bases had no gene match. Per germline, CDR1 LGHNA and CDR2 YNFKEQ. The CDR3 is 16 amino acids. The CDR3 protein is CASSQEGTGTGNTIYF. CDR3 nucleotides: TGTGCCAGCAGCCAGGAAGGGACAGGGACTGGAAACACCATATATTTT.

This clonotype was counted only a few times. Since a much larger clone is just one base distant, this may be a read error. The chain has TRBV6-1 and TRBJ1-5, with no clear D. The CDR3 covers 13 residues. From germline, CDR1 is MNHNS and CDR2 SASEGT. The CDR3 region is CVSSRRGYQPQHF. CDR3 DNA: TGTGTCAGCAGCCGACGGGGTTATCAGCCCCAGCATTTT.

This clonotype was counted between two and nine times. The chain recombines TRBV13 with TRBJ2-3, with 9 positions matching TRBD1. Germline trimming cut 5 bases from V and 0 bases from J; bases unmatched to any gene: 15. The CDR3 extends over 19 amino acids. CDR1 and CDR2 (germline): PRHDT, FYEKMQ (reference sequence). The CDR3 loop reads CASSPTTGQGAPSTDTQYF. The CDR3 DNA reads TGTGCCAGCAGCCCAACGACGGGACAGGGAGCACCTAGCACAGATACGCAGTATTTT.

Regarding this clonotype: This CDR3 fails to terminate in the conserved phenylalanine or tryptophan, so it likely reflects a read error. This rearrangement joins TRBV29-1 to TRBJ1-2; D gene uncertain. The germline CDR1 and CDR2 sequences are SQVTM and ANQGSEA. Trimming shortened V by 6 bases and J by 11 bases, and 16 bases separated the two germline ends. This CDR3 has 11 amino acids. The CDR3 region is CSVEESISYTS. CDR3 sequence (DNA): TGCAGCGTCGAGGAGTCCATCAGTTACACCTCC.